This T cell receptor beta chain was profiled in a study of identical twins. All donors comprised healthy Caucasians. Study-level results: Reduced insertions were recorded for abundant cord blood beta clonotypes, with no such pattern in memory repertoires. Partly confounded zero-insertion analyses could result from invariant MAIT and iNKT cells.

The ends were cut back, 1 base at V and 3 bases at J, with 10 bases in the middle. Germline-derived CDR1 and CDR2 are MNHEY and SMNVEV (reference sequence). This CDR3 region has 16 residues. TCRdb reprocessed the 5' RACE reads with MiXCR, giving one entry per CDR3 protein. Among approximately 550,000 distinct CDR3 sequences, 20% to 25% were seen once, and the ten largest hold about 0.5%. About this clonotype itself: Its target is unknown.

These data were also reused for a study on yellow fever vaccine responses in identical twins.

The sample comprised CD4+ T cells sorted from blood. The gene calls are TRBV27 and TRBJ1-6, with TRBD1 as a possible D gene (6 bases). The sequence was obtained from a woman under 30 in good health. The CDR3 DNA sequence: TGTGCCAGCAGTTTATATGACAGGAGCTATAATTCACCCCTCCACTTT. It codes for CASSLYDRSYNSPLHF.